The sequence of this TCR beta chain was determined in a study of T cell responses to AZD1222 COVID-19 vaccine. Study results and limitations: Researchers took repertoire samples only after the peak T cell response had come. It was only a handful of AZD1222 recipients who were seropositive at baseline. Reports indicate that nearly half of spike-specific TCRs are directed at unmutated variant regions.

This clone was detected a few times. The antigen remains undetermined. The ends were cut back, 2 bases at V and 14 bases at J, with 10 bases in the middle. The CDR3 loop spans 12 amino acids. Germline V gene lookup returns CDR1 MNHEY and CDR2 SMNVEV (reference sequence). Clones were read by immunoSEQ multiplex PCR, and TCRdb kept only the in-frame ones, dropping some. The data contain around 100,000 clones, about 87% of them singletons. The clonotype was recovered from an adult in good health. The input for sequencing was peripheral blood, taken on day 0 of AZD1222 vaccination. The chain combines TRBV27 with TRBJ1-6; no firm D call. DNA of the CDR3: TGTGCCAGCAGTTTAGAGGGTTTGTCCCTCCACTTT. Protein: CASSLEGLSLHF.